A selection of T cell receptor beta chains follows, all from one sample in a study of response to subunit inactivated influenza vaccine. TCRdb re-analysed the RT-PCR reads in MiXCR, keeping a single row per CDR3 protein. The table lists over 800,000 distinct CDR3 sequences, approximately 22% of them singletons. The starting material was PBMCs from blood, obtained about 5 days after vaccination. The receptors come from a man aged 50 or older who received an inactivated influenza vaccine. Both conserved end residues are part of each CDR3. The order of the fields is CDR3 protein, CDR3 DNA, V gene, D gene, J gene, clone size. The D gene is left open where the match is weak. Only some rows state a clone size, as once, few, many or a class for expanded clones.

CASRGGHQAFF,TGTGCCAGCCGGGGGGGGCATCAGGCTTTCTTT,TRBV11-2,NA,TRBJ1-1,few
CASTPPGASNQPQHF,TGTGCCAGCACCCCCCCCGGGGCTAGCAATCAGCCCCAGCATTTT,TRBV6-1,NA,TRBJ1-5,NA
CASRPRTGTGINEQFF,TGTGCCAGCAGACCCAGGACCGGCACTGGTATCAATGAGCAGTTCTTC,TRBV12-3/TRBV12-4,NA,TRBJ2-1,NA
CASSGTGGGNTIYF,TGTGCCAGCAGCGGGACAGGGGGGGGAAACACCATATATTTT,TRBV28,TRBD1,TRBJ1-3,few
CSARDPAGGVYNEQFF,TGCAGTGCTAGAGATCCTGCGGGAGGGGTCTACAATGAGCAGTTCTTC,TRBV20-1,TRBD2,TRBJ2-1,NA
CASSTGLAASYEQYF,TGTGCCAGCAGTACGGGACTAGCGGCCTCCTACGAGCAGTACTTC,TRBV28,TRBD2,TRBJ2-7,many
CSVEDHGDRIYF,TGCAGCGTTGAAGATCACGGAGACCGAATATACTTC,TRBV29-1,NA,TRBJ2-7,NA
CASSSYGRGLSGANVLTF,TGTGCCAGCAGTTCATACGGACGAGGCCTCTCTGGGGCCAACGTCCTGACTTTC,TRBV12-3/TRBV12-4,NA,TRBJ2-6,NA
CSARETGGRKAFF,TGCAGTGCTAGAGAGACAGGGGGCCGAAAAGCTTTCTTT,TRBV20-1,TRBD1,TRBJ1-1,NA
CASSMTGGAIWGTQYF,TGTGCCAGCAGCATGACAGGGGGCGCAATATGGGGGACGCAGTATTTT,TRBV27,TRBD1,TRBJ2-3,few
CASSSENTDTQYF,TGTGCCAGCAGCTCGGAGAACACAGATACGCAGTATTTT,TRBV5-5,NA,TRBJ2-3,many
CASSSNLVQQTDTQYF,TGTGCCAGCAGCTCGAATCTAGTTCAGCAGACAGATACGCAGTATTTT,TRBV5-6,NA,TRBJ2-3,NA
CASSSISGSYNEQFF,TGTGCCAGCAGCTCGATTAGCGGTTCCTACAATGAGCAGTTCTTC,TRBV28,NA,TRBJ2-1,few
CASSLLSGNSPLHF,TGTGCCAGCAGCCTATTGTCAGGGAATTCACCCCTCCACTTT,TRBV3-1,NA,TRBJ1-6,NA
CASSEERETQYF,TGTGCCAGCAGTGAAGAGAGAGAGACCCAGTACTTC,TRBV2,NA,TRBJ2-5,NA
CASSISWDQKNSPLHF,TGCGCCAGCAGCATCTCTTGGGACCAAAAGAATTCACCCCTCCACTTT,TRBV4-3,NA,TRBJ1-6,many
CASSGTFRNQPQHF,TGTGCCAGCAGTGGAACCTTTCGCAATCAGCCCCAGCATTTT,TRBV12-3/TRBV12-4,NA,TRBJ1-5,many
CSARDSYRGRLTDTQYF,TGCAGTGCTAGAGATTCTTACAGGGGGCGTTTGACAGATACGCAGTATTTT,TRBV20-1,TRBD1,TRBJ2-3,few
CASSYERGLEAFF,TGTGCCAGCAGTTACGAAAGGGGGTTGGAAGCTTTCTTT,TRBV6-6,NA,TRBJ1-1,NA
CASSYGSSYKEQFF,TGTGCCAGCAGTTACGGTAGCTCCTACAAAGAGCAGTTCTTC,TRBV6-5,NA,TRBJ2-1,NA
CASSLGGLVATEAFF,TGTGCCAGCAGCTTGGGGGGCCTAGTCGCCACTGAAGCTTTCTTT,TRBV5-6,NA,TRBJ1-1,NA
CSASPPRLAGDTQYF,TGCAGTGCTAGCCCTCCGAGACTAGCGGGCGATACCCAGTACTTC,TRBV20-1,TRBD2,TRBJ2-7,NA
CASSPSGLAGRSSYNEQFF,TGTGCCAGCAGCCCGTCTGGACTAGCGGGGCGAAGCTCCTACAATGAGCAGTTCTTC,TRBV7-6,TRBD2,TRBJ2-1,NA
CASSTTGGAGTDTQYF,TGTGCCAGCAGCACTACAGGGGGCGCGGGCACAGATACGCAGTATTTT,TRBV11-2,TRBD1,TRBJ2-3,NA
CASSRWREFVYEQYF,TGTGCCAGCAGCCGATGGCGGGAGTTTGTCTACGAGCAGTACTTC,TRBV12-3/TRBV12-4,TRBD2,TRBJ2-7,NA
CSSARWQGAGEQYF,TGCAGCAGTGCTAGGTGGCAGGGGGCGGGGGAGCAGTACTTC,TRBV20-1,TRBD1,TRBJ2-7,few
CASSLESDTQYF,TGCGCCAGCAGTTTGGAATCCGATACGCAGTATTTT,TRBV5-1,NA,TRBJ2-3,NA
CSAIGDGQGLYGYTF,TGCAGTGCTATTGGGGACGGACAGGGCCTCTATGGCTACACCTTC,TRBV20-1,TRBD1,TRBJ1-2,NA
CAIRDRRETQYF,TGTGCCATCAGGGACAGAAGAGAGACCCAGTACTTC,TRBV10-3,NA,TRBJ2-5,many
CASSLSHRGLNTEAFF,TGTGCCAGCAGCTTATCGCACCGGGGCTTGAACACTGAAGCTTTCTTT,TRBV7-2,NA,TRBJ1-1,NA
CASSLRLAGFAGELFF,TGTGCCAGCAGCTTGAGACTAGCGGGATTCGCCGGGGAGCTGTTTTTT,TRBV7-2,TRBD2,TRBJ2-2,few
CASSLIRGLYEQYF,TGTGCCAGCAGCCTCATCAGGGGGCTCTACGAGCAGTACTTC,TRBV11-2,TRBD1,TRBJ2-7,few
CSAAPVAGVTADTQYF,TGCAGTGCTGCCCCAGTAGCGGGGGTGACGGCAGATACGCAGTATTTT,TRBV20-1,TRBD2,TRBJ2-3,few
CAWSRLAGHTGELFF,TGTGCCTGGAGTCGACTAGCGGGCCACACCGGGGAGCTGTTTTTT,TRBV30,TRBD2,TRBJ2-2,NA
CASSEKGGHSNQPQHF,TGTGCCAGCAGTGAAAAGGGAGGGCATAGCAATCAGCCCCAGCATTTT,TRBV6-1,NA,TRBJ1-5,few
CASSQDLTVTAQHF,TGCGCCAGCAGCCAAGATCTTACTGTCACGGCCCAGCATTTT,TRBV4-3,NA,TRBJ1-5,many
CASSFNWQLGDIQYF,TGTGCCAGCAGTTTTAATTGGCAGCTTGGGGACATTCAGTACTTC,TRBV27,NA,TRBJ2-4,once
CASSKEQGGTRSYEQYF,TGTGCCAGCAGCAAAGAACAGGGGGGGACGAGGTCCTACGAGCAGTACTTC,TRBV21-1,NA,TRBJ2-7,NA